Below are 15 T cell receptor beta chains sequenced from a single sample in a study of long-term antiretroviral therapy in people with HIV. Survey-level immunoSEQ v3.0 assays were run. This table comes from immunoSEQ multiplex PCR, and its TCRdb copy is limited to in-frame clones, with some not included. The sample holds 25,000 or so clones, roughly 88% seen once. Sequences were derived from unsorted PBMCs, sampled 0.5 years after starting antiretroviral therapy. All receptors derive from a woman aged 18-35 years with HIV.

The rearrangement uses TRBV5-1 and TRBJ2-3; maybe TRBD2 (5 bases). The CDR3 has 16 amino acids. Germline V gives CDR1 SGHRS, CDR2 YFSETQ. The V end lost 0 bases, the J end lost 1 base, and 12 bases lay between the germline ends. CDR3 loop: CASSLALRGGTDTQYF. CDR3 in DNA: TGCGCCAGCAGCTTGGCCTTACGGGGAGGCACAGATACGCAGTATTTT.

This clone turned up a few times. The rearrangement joins TRBV4-1 to TRBJ2-7, with TRBD2 identical over 7 bases. Germline V gene lookup returns CDR1 MGHRA and CDR2 YSYEKL. This CDR3 has 14 residues. Trimming cost V 1 base and J 5 bases; bases outside gene matches: 5. Written as DNA, the CDR3 is TGCGCCAGCAGCCAAGTTAGCGGGCCCGACGAGCAGTACTTC. As protein: CASSQVSGPDEQYF.

The V gene is TRBV23-1, the J gene TRBJ1-2; D unclear. TRBV23-1 is reported as an ORF; its role is uncertain. V was trimmed by 7 bases and J by 8 bases, leaving 5 bases between them. The CDR3 runs to 9 residues. The CDR3 region is CASTGGYTF. CDR3 bases: TGCGCCAGCACCGGAGGCTACACCTTC.

This rearrangement joins TRBV28 to TRBJ1-2, with D tentatively TRBD1 (6 bases). This CDR3 has 15 amino acids. The V end was cut by 2 bases, the J end by 8 bases, with 18 bases between. Germline loops: CDR1 MDHEN, CDR2 SYDVKM. CDR3 amino acids: CASSLPRTAEGGYTF. DNA of the CDR3: TGTGCCAGCAGTTTACCTCGGACAGCCGAAGGGGGCTACACCTTC.

The V and J genes are TRBV7-2 and TRBJ1-2; no reliable D call. The CDR3 spans 11 residues. V gave up 5 bases and J gave up 8 bases, with 9 bases separating them. Germline V gene lookup returns CDR1 SGHTA and CDR2 FQGNSA. Here the CDR3 reads CASSLSGGYTF. In DNA, the CDR3 is TGTGCCAGCAGCCTTTCGGGGGGCTACACCTTC.

This chain links TRBV9 with TRBJ2-5; D is uncertain. V was trimmed by 4 bases and J by 1 base, leaving 14 bases between them. The CDR3 is made up of 15 amino acids. CDR1 and CDR2 (germline): SGDLS, YYNGEE. In DNA, the CDR3 is TGTGCCAGCAGCACCTGGACCGCTCCCCAAGAGACCCAGTACTTC. Protein sequence: CASSTWTAPQETQYF.

The J gene is TRBJ1-1, the V gene TRBV28, with TRBD1 matching over 7 bases. The germline gives CDR1 MDHEN, CDR2 SYDVKM. After removal of 4 bases from V and 4 bases from J, the junction contained 0 bases not matched to a gene. This CDR3 has 12 amino acids. The CDR3, as DNA: TGTGCCAGCAGTTCAGGGGGCACTGAAGCTTTCTTT. Translated, it gives CASSSGGTEAFF.

This clone was picked up one time. The chain carries TRBV7-2 and TRBJ1-5; a weak D match, TRBD1 (5 bases). The CDR3 totals 15 residues. Trimming shortened V by 5 bases and J by 6 bases, and 17 bases separated the two germline ends. Germline CDR1 and CDR2: SGHTA and FQGNSA. This CDR3 reads CASSPIQGTPQPQHF. The CDR3 bases are TGTGCCAGCAGCCCGATCCAAGGGACCCCTCAGCCCCAGCATTTT.

The chain combines TRBV11-3 with TRBJ2-3, with D maybe TRBD1 (6 bases). V shed 4 bases and J shed 4 bases, with 12 bases lying between them. The CDR3 is 14 residues long. Germline V lookup: CDR1 SGHNT, CDR2 YENEEA. The CDR3 coding sequence is TGTGCCAGCAGCTCCGTGGACAGCGCAGATACGCAGTATTTT. Amino acids: CASSSVDSADTQYF.

The chain employs TRBV10-3 and TRBJ1-2; 8 nucleotides match TRBD1. The CDR3 is 12 residues long. V gave up 10 bases and J gave up 8 bases; unmatched junction bases: 9. The germline CDR1 and CDR2 sequences are ENHRY and SYGVKD. CDR3 in DNA: TGTGCCACCAACCGGGACAGGAGCGGCTACACCTTC. Its protein product is CATNRDRSGYTF.

The rearrangement joins TRBV10-2 to TRBJ1-5, with D perhaps TRBD1 (5 bases). This CDR3 comprises 13 residues. Germline V lookup: CDR1 WSHSY, CDR2 SAAADI. The germline V and J ends were trimmed by 7 bases and 10 bases, with 17 bases remaining between them. The CDR3 nucleotides are TGCGCCAGCACCCCAGAGGGAACAGGACCCCAGCATTTT. Residues: CASTPEGTGPQHF.

The chain joins TRBV12-5 to TRBJ2-5; D is unclear. The germline V and J ends were trimmed by 3 bases and 5 bases, with 10 bases remaining between them. This CDR3 comprises 13 residues. The germline CDR1 and CDR2 sequences are LGHNT and FRNRAP. The CDR3 nucleotides are TGTGCTAGTGGTTTTGAAAGGGCGGAGACCCAGTACTTC. Translated, it gives CASGFERAETQYF. Drawing the rest from reference TRBV12-5 and TRBJ2-5, the complete variable domain is DARVTQTPRHKVTEMGQEVTMRCQPILGHNTVFWYRQTMMQGLELLAYFRNRAPLDDSGMPKDRFSAEMPDATLATLKIQPSEPRDSAVYFCASGFERAETQYFGPGTRLLVL.

In regard to this clone: At one end the junction does not follow the germline gene, possibly because of a read error. V gene TRBV18 combines with J gene TRBJ2-3; tentatively, D is TRBD1 (6 bases). The germline CDR1 and CDR2 sequences are KGHSH and LQKENI. The CDR3 has 17 residues. DNA of the CDR3: TGTGCCAGCTCACCAGGGGTGTTTACAGGGTGGACAGATGCGCAGTATTTT. Protein product: CASSPGVFTGWTDAQYF.

The chain couples TRBV11-2 to TRBJ2-5, with D unclear. The better agreement between TRBJ2-7 and the DNA end casts doubt on the J call. This CDR3 comprises 14 residues. Germline V gene sequence: CDR1 SGHAT, CDR2 FQNNGV. CDR3 bases: TGTGCCAGCAGCCCGCCATCCGTGTCCTACGAGCAGTACTTC. It yields the protein CASSPPSVSYEQYF.

This rearrangement joins TRBV11-3 to TRBJ1-1, with D unclear. Trimming stripped 0 bases from V and 3 bases from J, with 5 bases between. The CDR3 is 13 residues long. Germline CDR1 SGHNT, CDR2 YENEEA. CDR3: CASSLERDTEAFF. Here the CDR3 DNA reads TGTGCCAGCAGCTTAGAACGGGACACTGAAGCTTTCTTT.